In its sample, the clone carrying this T cell receptor beta chain was seen a few times. As processed by the authors: Cell counts per sample came from amplifying reference gene primers. Method: immunoSEQ multiplex PCR; TCRdb's copy keeps in-frame clones and lacks some. The DNA was the basis for D and trimming; V, J and clone size are from that table. The sample contains over 35,000 clones, roughly 80% of which appear only once. The data stem from a study of blood T cell repertoires in COVID-19. On the study more broadly: Italy, Spain and the United States were the sources of the convalescent and acute COVID-19 samples. T cells, B-cell-depleted T cells, or PBMCs supplied cDNA or gDNA.

V was shortened by 6 bases and J by 4 bases, with 18 bases between the two germline ends. Germline lookup yields CDR1 MNHEY and CDR2 SMNVEV (reference sequence). There are 16 residues in the CDR3. The sequence was collected from a human donor with acute or convalescent COVID-19. The donor label of this sample is uncertain. Sequenced input: peripheral blood. The chain couples TRBV27 to TRBJ2-2; D is unresolved. CDR3 amino acids: CASSRSTALGTGELFF. For the CDR3, the DNA is TGTGCCAGCAGCAGGTCGACGGCCTTGGGCACCGGGGAGCTGTTTTTT.